The 28 T cell receptor beta chains below come from one sample, sequenced in a study of cytomegalovirus exposure and HLA in healthy donors. Data came from immunoSEQ multiplex PCR; TCRdb stores just in-frame clones and leaves some out. The sample includes about 130,000 clones, about 80% of them seen just once. Sequencing was performed on PBMCs. Every receptor here comes from a young man in good health and CMV-seropositive.

This rearrangement joins TRBV5-4 to TRBJ1-1, with D unresolved. V lost 4 bases and J lost 10, with 8 bases in between. CDR3 length: 10 amino acids. Germline-derived CDR1 and CDR2 are SGHNT and YYREEE (reference sequence). The DNA of the CDR3 is TGTGCCAGCAGCACCATAGCAGCTTTCTTT. This codes for CASSTIAAFF.

The rearrangement links TRBV4-1 to TRBJ2-3, with 8 bases lining up with TRBD1. Germline trimming cut 4 bases from V and 3 bases from J; bases unmatched to any gene: 3. The CDR3 is 14 residues long. Germline lookup yields CDR1 MGHRA and CDR2 YSYEKL. The CDR3 DNA is TGCGCCAGCAGCCCACAGGGGGTGACAGATACGCAGTATTTT. This translates into CASSPQGVTDTQYF.

The rearrangement uses TRBV6-1 and TRBJ2-1, with 13 bases lining up with TRBD2. Germline CDR1 and CDR2: MNHNS and SASEGT. The CDR3 is 19 amino acids. With 2 bases clipped from V and 7 bases from J, the junction kept 14 bases outside the gene matches. In DNA, the CDR3 is TGTGCCAGCAGTGAACGGCCACTAGCGGGGGGGCGGGGGCCAAATGAGCAGTTCTTC. Translation gives CASSERPLAGGRGPNEQFF.

This clone was detected a few times. The V and J genes are TRBV9 and TRBJ2-7, with 8 positions matching TRBD2. Trimming cost V 1 base and J 0 bases; bases outside gene matches: 12. CDR1 SGDLS and CDR2 YYNGEE come from the germline V gene. The CDR3 covers 18 residues. The CDR3 DNA sequence: TGTGCCAGCAGCGTACAACCCCGGGAGGGATCGAGCTCCTACGAGCAGTACTTC. Translated: CASSVQPREGSSSYEQYF. The full variable domain, in which reference TRBV9 and TRBJ2-7 provide the parts outside the CDR3, is DSGVTQTPKHLITATGQRVTLRCSPRSGDLSVYWYQQSLDQGLQFLIQYYNGEERAKGNILERFSAQQFPDLHSELNLSSLELGDSALYFCASSVQPREGSSSYEQYFGPGTRLTVT.

V is TRBV4-2 and J is TRBJ1-5; a weak D match, TRBD1 (6 bases). The V end lost 1 base, the J end lost 1 base, and 8 bases lay between the germline ends. The V gene's germline CDR1 is LGHNA and CDR2 YNFKEQ. This CDR3 contains 15 residues. The CDR3 protein is CASSQGDISNQPQHF. The CDR3 DNA follows: TGTGCCAGCAGCCAAGGGGACATAAGCAATCAGCCCCAGCATTTT.

V usage is TRBV27 and J usage is TRBJ1-1; D possibly corresponds to TRBD1 (6 bases). Trimming shortened V by 8 bases and J by 0 bases, and 10 bases separated the two germline ends. The germline V gene encodes CDR1 MNHEY and CDR2 SMNVEV (reference sequence). The CDR3 has 13 residues. Here the CDR3 DNA reads TGTGCCAGCTCAGGGGCCTTGAACACTGAAGCTTTCTTT. Translation gives CASSGALNTEAFF.

The chain couples TRBV7-8 to TRBJ2-3; 11 bases align to TRBD2. The junction had 6 bases not matched to a gene; V was cut back by 1 base and J by 3 bases. Germline-derived CDR1 and CDR2 are SGHVS and FQNEAQ. This CDR3 has 17 residues. CDR3 sequence (DNA): TGTGCCAGCAGCTTAGTTGGGGCTAGCGGGGGGACAGATACGCAGTATTTT. Its protein is CASSLVGASGGTDTQYF.

This clone was detected only once. This chain joins TRBV18 and TRBJ1-2; 8 bases match TRBD1. The J segment lost 4 bases and the V segment lost 6 bases, leaving 7 bases of the junction unmatched. CDR1 is KGHSH and CDR2 is LQKENI in the germline V gene. This CDR3 contains 14 residues. The CDR3 DNA reads as TGTGCCAGCTCTTTGCAGGGGGCTGGCTATGGCTACACCTTC. Protein: CASSLQGAGYGYTF.

This rearrangement joins TRBV11-2 to TRBJ2-5; 8 bases align to TRBD2. This CDR3 comprises 15 residues. Germline V gene sequence: CDR1 SGHAT, CDR2 FQNNGV. V gave up 5 bases and J gave up 5 bases; unmatched junction bases: 10. CDR3 loop: CASSATNSGGETQYF. The CDR3 nucleotides read TGTGCCAGCAGCGCTACGAATTCGGGAGGGGAGACCCAGTACTTC.

The genes are TRBV18 and TRBJ1-1; TRBD1 matches at 9 bases. The J segment lost 8 bases and the V segment lost 0 bases, leaving 1 base of the junction unmatched. CDR3 length: 13 amino acids. The germline gives CDR1 KGHSH, CDR2 LQKENI. CDR3 sequence (DNA): TGTGCCAGCTCACCACCTGACAGGGGGGAAGCTTTCTTT. The encoded protein is CASSPPDRGEAFF.

The V gene is TRBV9, the J gene TRBJ2-7, with 9 bases matching TRBD2. Looked up from germline, CDR1 is SGDLS and CDR2 is YYNGEE. V lost 3 bases and J lost 7; bases outside the gene matches: 5. CDR3 length equals 13 residues. The CDR3: CASSGGLAGEQYF. DNA of the CDR3: TGTGCCAGCAGCGGGGGACTAGCCGGGGAGCAGTACTTC.

This chain joins TRBV2 and TRBJ2-1; TRBD1 matches 8 bases. The J segment lost 4 bases and the V segment lost 5 bases, leaving 7 bases of the junction unmatched. Per germline, CDR1 SNHLY and CDR2 FYNNEI. CDR3 length equals 15 residues. Here the CDR3 DNA reads TGTGCCAGCAGTCTTCAGGGGGCCGCATACAATGAGCAGTTCTTC. It specifies CASSLQGAAYNEQFF.

The genes are TRBV19 and TRBJ1-2; 7 bases are shared with TRBD1. The CDR3 sequence is 12 residues long. Trimming removed 4 bases from V and 8 bases from J; junction bases left unmatched: 4. Per germline, CDR1 LNHDA and CDR2 SQIVND (reference sequence). CDR3 DNA: TGTGCCAGTAGTAATACAGGGGTCGGCTACACCTTC. This translates into CASSNTGVGYTF.

The chain joins TRBV4-1 to TRBJ1-5, with 8 positions matching TRBD1. Germline V gene sequence: CDR1 MGHRA, CDR2 YSYEKL. The ends lost 1 base at V and 8 bases at J; junction bases unmatched: 10. The CDR3 length is 16 residues. The DNA of the CDR3 is TGCGCCAGCAGCCAAGGGAACAGGGGGTTCCATGAGCCCCAGCATTTT. It codes for CASSQGNRGFHEPQHF.

The chain links TRBV5-6 to TRBJ2-5; no firm D call. The CDR3 runs 13 residues. The ends were cut back, 3 bases at V and 4 bases at J, with 10 bases in the middle. Per germline, CDR1 SGHDT and CDR2 YYEEEE. The CDR3 DNA reads as TGTGCCAGCAGCTCCCCTTATCCAGAGACCCAGTACTTC. This sequence encodes CASSSPYPETQYF.

J is TRBJ1-1 and V is TRBV6-6, with 9 bases matching TRBD1. The CDR3 contains 16 residues. Germline lookup yields CDR1 MNHNY and CDR2 SVGAGI (reference sequence). V shed 6 bases, J shed 1 base, and the junction held 9 bases outside the gene matches. CDR3 in amino acids: CASSDGQGRSNTEAFF. The CDR3 bases are TGTGCCAGCAGCGACGGACAGGGGAGATCGAACACTGAAGCTTTCTTT.

The rearrangement links TRBV7-3 to TRBJ2-2, with 15 bases that match TRBD2. V shed 2 bases, J shed 2 bases, and the junction held 6 bases outside the gene matches. The length of the CDR3 is 19 residues. The germline gives CDR1 SGHTA, CDR2 FQGTGA. The CDR3 is CASSLDGLAGGLNTGELFF. CDR3 nucleotides: TGTGCCAGCAGCTTAGACGGACTAGCGGGGGGGCTTAACACCGGGGAGCTGTTTTTT.

The chain carries TRBV2 and TRBJ2-5, with D possibly matching TRBD2 (5 bases). V was pared by 8 bases and J by 3 bases, with 13 bases between. The CDR3 sequence is 13 residues long. The germline V gene has CDR1 SNHLY and CDR2 FYNNEI. The CDR3 DNA reads as TGTGCCAGCCATTTCGGGAAGAAAGAGACCCAGTACTTC. Translating gives CASHFGKKETQYF.

The DNA for the CDR3 is TGTGCCACCCGACCCCGACAGGGATGGACCGGGGAGCTGTTTTTT. Protein: CATRPRQGWTGELFF. The V and J genes are TRBV27 and TRBJ2-2; 7 bases line up with TRBD1. Per germline, CDR1 MNHEY and CDR2 SMNVEV (reference sequence). The CDR3 runs to 15 residues. V shed 10 bases, J shed 5 bases, and the junction held 13 bases outside the gene matches.

The rearrangement uses TRBV19 and TRBJ1-5; maybe TRBD1 (5 bases). This CDR3 spans 14 amino acids. V was pared by 5 bases and J by 3 bases, with 11 bases between. Per germline, CDR1 LNHDA and CDR2 SQIVND (reference sequence). CDR3 protein: CASSSRADNQPQHF. CDR3 nucleotides: TGTGCCAGTAGTTCCAGGGCTGACAATCAGCCCCAGCATTTT. Full variable domain (rest looked up from reference TRBV19 and TRBJ1-5): DGGITQSPKYLFRKEGQNVTLSCEQNLNHDAMYWYRQDPGQGLRLIYYSQIVNDFQKGDIAEGYSVSREKKESFPLTVTSAQKNPTAFYLCASSSRADNQPQHFGDGTRLSIL.

This clone has only a few counts. This rearrangement joins TRBV5-8 to TRBJ1-2, with TRBD1 matching over 11 bases. The germline gives CDR1 SGHTS, CDR2 YDEGEE. V was pared by 3 bases and J by 5 bases, with 3 bases of the junction left unmatched. The length of the CDR3 is 14 residues. The CDR3 here is CASSSDRGQYGYTF. The CDR3 DNA is TGTGCCAGCAGCTCGGACAGGGGGCAATATGGCTACACCTTC.

This clone has just a few counts. V gene TRBV2 combines with J gene TRBJ1-2; 8 bases agree with TRBD1. The CDR3 is made up of 14 amino acids. Germline V gene sequence: CDR1 SNHLY, CDR2 FYNNEI. The trim removed 6 bases at V and 0 bases at J, leaving 3 bases unmatched. The DNA for the CDR3 is TGTGCCAGCAGACAGGACAGGGCTAACTATGGCTACACCTTC. Translating gives CASRQDRANYGYTF.

The chain couples TRBV6-4 to TRBJ2-1; TRBD2 matches at 10 bases. The germline CDR1 and CDR2 sequences are MRHNA and SNTAGT. This CDR3 is built from 15 residues. The ends lost 5 bases at V and 0 bases at J; junction bases unmatched: 1. The CDR3 region is CASSLAGDSYNEQFF. In nucleotides, the CDR3 is TGTGCCAGCAGTCTAGCGGGGGACTCCTACAATGAGCAGTTCTTC.

This clone is a singleton in its sample. The chain carries TRBV15 and TRBJ2-7; 8 nucleotides match TRBD2. J lost 3 bases, V lost 0 bases, and 7 bases had no gene match. Germline V gene sequence: CDR1 LNHNV, CDR2 YYDKDF (reference sequence). The length of the CDR3 is 16 residues. The CDR3 nucleotides read TGTGCCACCAGCAGAGACCAGCGGGAGTGGATCTACGAGCAGTACTTC. Translation: CATSRDQREWIYEQYF.

This chain connects TRBV11-3 to TRBJ1-1; D is uncertain. Trimming took 5 bases from V and 3 from J, leaving 10 bases between them. Germline CDR1 and CDR2: SGHNT and YENEEA. This CDR3 contains 13 residues. CDR3 DNA: TGTGCCAGCAGCCCCGGACTGGACACTGAAGCTTTCTTT. Translating it yields CASSPGLDTEAFF.

This chain uses TRBV2 with TRBJ2-1; 7 bases align to TRBD2. J gave up 2 bases and V 7 bases, and 5 bases lay outside the gene matches. The germline CDR1 and CDR2 sequences are SNHLY and FYNNEI. CDR3 length equals 14 residues. The CDR3 here is CASTQRGTYNEQFF. In DNA form, the CDR3 reads TGTGCCAGCACGCAGCGGGGAACCTACAATGAGCAGTTCTTC.

This chain uses TRBV6-4 with TRBJ2-3; 10 bases fit TRBD1. V was clipped by 10 bases and J by 5 bases; unmatched bases: 12. Germline V gene sequence: CDR1 MRHNA, CDR2 SNTAGT. The CDR3 covers 15 residues. Here the CDR3 reads CATSPRDRGLDTQYF. CDR3 DNA: TGTGCCACCTCACCCCGGGACAGGGGATTAGATACGCAGTATTTT.

The chain couples TRBV5-4 to TRBJ2-1, with 11 bases that match TRBD1. Germline V CDR1 and CDR2: SGHNT, YYREEE (reference sequence). The CDR3 runs to 15 residues. V dropped 5 bases and J dropped 6; count of bases not matched to a gene: 7. For the CDR3, the DNA is TGTGCCAGCAGATCTTGGGACAGGGGGAGCAATGAGCAGTTCTTC. It encodes CASRSWDRGSNEQFF.